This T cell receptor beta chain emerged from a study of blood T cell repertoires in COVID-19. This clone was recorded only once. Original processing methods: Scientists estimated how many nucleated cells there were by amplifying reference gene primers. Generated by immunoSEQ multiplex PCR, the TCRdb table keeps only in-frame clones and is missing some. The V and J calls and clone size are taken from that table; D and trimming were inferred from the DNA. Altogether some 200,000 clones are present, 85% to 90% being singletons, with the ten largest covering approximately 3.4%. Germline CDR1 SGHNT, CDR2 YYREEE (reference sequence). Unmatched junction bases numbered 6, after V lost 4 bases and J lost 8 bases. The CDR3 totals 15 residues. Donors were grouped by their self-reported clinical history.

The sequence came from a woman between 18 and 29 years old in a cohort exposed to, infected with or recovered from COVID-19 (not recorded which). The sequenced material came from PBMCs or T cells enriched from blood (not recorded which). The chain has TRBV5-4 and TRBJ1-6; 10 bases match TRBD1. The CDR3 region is CASSGDRGHYSPLHF. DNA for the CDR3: TGTGCCAGCAGCGGAGACAGGGGGCATTATTCACCCCTCCACTTT.